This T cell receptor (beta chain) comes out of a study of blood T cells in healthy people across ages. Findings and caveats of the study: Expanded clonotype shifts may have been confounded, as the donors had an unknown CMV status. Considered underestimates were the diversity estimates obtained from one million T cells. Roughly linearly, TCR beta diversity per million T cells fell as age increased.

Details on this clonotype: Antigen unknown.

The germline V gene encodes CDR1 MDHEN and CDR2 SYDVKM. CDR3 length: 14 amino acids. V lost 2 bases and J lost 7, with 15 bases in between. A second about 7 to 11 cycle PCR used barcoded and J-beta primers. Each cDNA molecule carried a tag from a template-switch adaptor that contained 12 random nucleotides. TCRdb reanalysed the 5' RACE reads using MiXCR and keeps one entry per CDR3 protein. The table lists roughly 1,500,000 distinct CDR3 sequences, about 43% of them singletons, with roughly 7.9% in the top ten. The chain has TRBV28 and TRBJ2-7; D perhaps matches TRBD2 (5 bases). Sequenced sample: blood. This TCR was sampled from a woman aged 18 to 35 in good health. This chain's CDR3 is CASSLGWAAGEQYF. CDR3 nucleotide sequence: TGTGCCAGCAGTTTAGGATGGGCCGCGGGTGAGCAGTACTTC. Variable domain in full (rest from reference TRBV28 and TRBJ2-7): DVKVTQSSRYLVKRTGEKVFLECVQDMDHENMFWYRQDPGLGLRLIYFSYDVKMKEKGDIPEGYSVSREKKERFSLILESASTNQTSMYLCASSLGWAAGEQYFGPGTRLTVT.